One sample yielded the 21 T cell receptor beta chains listed below, sequenced in a study of blood T cell repertoires in COVID-19. Sequencing used immunoSEQ multiplex PCR; TCRdb keeps in-frame clones, though not all of them. The sample comprises 300,000 to 400,000 clones, more than 75% of which are singletons, and over 0.9% rests with the top ten. The sequenced material came from PBMCs or T cells enriched from blood (not recorded which). The source of these receptors is a woman aged 25-40 years with acute COVID-19.

The J gene is TRBJ2-7, the V gene TRBV2; 10 bases are shared with TRBD2. Germline CDR1 is SNHLY and CDR2 is FYNNEI. V was pared by 5 bases and J by 0 bases, with 7 bases of the junction left unmatched. The CDR3 has 16 amino acids. This CDR3 reads CASSKPSGGLSYEQYF. The DNA of the CDR3 is TGTGCCAGCAGTAAGCCTAGCGGGGGCCTCTCCTACGAGCAGTACTTC.

With respect to this clone: Sequence at one end of the junction differs from germline and may be a read error. The chain uses TRBV2 and TRBJ2-7; 9 bases map to TRBD1. The CDR3 extends over 15 amino acids. Looked up from germline, CDR1 is SNHLY and CDR2 is FYNNEI. CDR3 loop: CASSEGGDRVYEQYF. CDR3 coding DNA: TGTGCCAGCAGCGAAGGGGGGGACAGGGTCTACGAGCAGTACTTC.

CDR3 sequence (DNA): TGTGCCAGCTCCCGGGAACAGGGGTTGGGCGAGCAGTACTTC. Translated, it gives CASSREQGLGEQYF. This chain uses TRBV27 with TRBJ2-7, with TRBD1 identical over 7 bases. CDR3 length: 14 residues. V shed 8 bases and J 6 bases; nucleotides not matched to a gene: 13. Germline values: CDR1 MNHEY, CDR2 SMNVEV (reference sequence).

In DNA, the CDR3 is TGTGCCAGCAGCTTAGGGGGGCATGGGGCCAACGTCCTGACTTTC. Translating it yields CASSLGGHGANVLTF. The chain has TRBV13 and TRBJ2-6, with D maybe TRBD1 (5 bases). The ends were cut back, 0 bases at V and 3 bases at J, with 6 bases in the middle. CDR1 is PRHDT and CDR2 is FYEKMQ in the germline V gene (reference sequence). This CDR3 contains 15 residues.

The chain recombines TRBV3-1 (or the pseudogene TRBV3-2) with TRBJ2-1, with TRBD2 matching over 9 bases. Unmatched junction bases numbered 17, after V lost 4 bases and J lost 7 bases. Germline V lookup: CDR1 LGHDT, CDR2 YNNKEL (reference sequence). CDR3 length: 18 amino acids. The CDR3 coding sequence is TGTGCCAGCAGCCGCTTCCGGACCCCGGGACTAGCCTCGAATGAGCAGTTCTTC. It specifies CASSRFRTPGLASNEQFF.

This clone was picked up a small number of times. This chain links TRBV5-8 with TRBJ1-6; 8 nucleotides agree with TRBD1. V lost 4 bases to trimming and J lost 7 bases; unmatched junction nucleotides: 10. The CDR3 consists of 16 residues. Germline CDR1 SGHTS, CDR2 YDEGEE. CDR3 sequence reads: CASSPRQGTGNSPLHF. CDR3 coding DNA: TGTGCCAGCAGCCCAAGACAGGGGACGGGCAATTCACCCCTCCACTTT.

The chain uses TRBV6-4 and TRBJ2-1; 8 nucleotides align to TRBD2. CDR3 length: 16 residues. Germline CDR1 MRHNA, CDR2 SNTAGT. J was trimmed by 3 bases and V by 4 bases; bases with no gene match: 8. The CDR3 DNA follows: TGTGCCAGCAGTGGGGACGGGGGGGGCATCTACAATGAGCAGTTCTTC. This sequence encodes CASSGDGGGIYNEQFF.

This rearrangement joins TRBV7-2 to TRBJ2-3; 8 bases are a match to TRBD2. The CDR3 length is 15 residues. Germline V gene data show CDR1 as SGHTA and CDR2 as FQGNSA. After removal of 5 bases from V and 3 bases from J, the junction contained 7 bases not matched to a gene. The CDR3 nucleotides are TGTGCCAGCAGCCTAGAAAGACTAGCGACAGATACGCAGTATTTT. It yields the protein CASSLERLATDTQYF.

The rearrangement links TRBV12-5 to TRBJ2-1; TRBD2 matches 12 bases. Germline V gene lookup returns CDR1 LGHNT and CDR2 FRNRAP. The V gene end was trimmed by 2 bases and the J gene end by 3 bases; junction bases not matched to a gene: 14. This CDR3 comprises 20 residues. The CDR3 DNA sequence: TGTGCTAGTGGTTTGTATAGGGGTTCTAGCGGGGGGGCAGTCTACAATGAGCAGTTCTTC. Its translation: CASGLYRGSSGGAVYNEQFF.

The rearrangement joins TRBV10-3 to TRBJ2-3; 11 nucleotides align to TRBD2. Germline loops: CDR1 ENHRY, CDR2 SYGVKD. The CDR3 sequence is 16 residues long. V dropped 4 bases and J dropped 2; count of bases not matched to a gene: 5. CDR3 DNA: TGTGCCATCAGTGGCCCGACTAGCGGGGACACAGATACGCAGTATTTT. Protein product: CAISGPTSGDTDTQYF.

The V call is TRBV18, the J call TRBJ2-3; TRBD2 matches at 11 bases. The CDR3 extends over 15 amino acids. Germline V gene lookup returns CDR1 KGHSH and CDR2 LQKENI. V lost 3 bases, J lost 2 bases, and 1 base stayed unmatched. The CDR3 nucleotides read TGTGCCAGCTCACCTAGCGGGGGGGCCACAGATACGCAGTATTTT. As protein: CASSPSGGATDTQYF. Looking up the rest from reference TRBV18 and TRBJ2-3 gives the full variable domain: NAGVMQNPRHLVRRRGQEARLRCSPMKGHSHVYWYRQLPEEGLKFMVYLQKENIIDESGMPKERFSAEFPKEGPSILRIQQVVRGDSAAYFCASSPSGGATDTQYFGPGTRLTVL.

The rearrangement uses TRBV7-3 and TRBJ2-1; TRBD2 is a possible D gene (5 bases). Per germline, CDR1 SGHTA and CDR2 FQGTGA. The CDR3 extends over 12 amino acids. Trimming took off 5 bases at V and 7 bases at J, with 9 bases between the two ends. The CDR3 nucleotides read TGTGCCAGCAGCAAGGGAGTTAATGAGCAGTTCTTC. This gives the protein CASSKGVNEQFF.

J is TRBJ1-1 and V is TRBV7-9; D is uncertain. Trimming took off 1 base at V and 4 bases at J, with 13 bases between the two ends. Germline V CDR1 and CDR2: SEHNR, FQNEAQ (reference sequence). The CDR3 sequence is 15 residues long. The CDR3 here is CASSLEARWSTEAFF. The DNA for the CDR3 is TGTGCCAGCAGCTTAGAAGCCCGGTGGAGCACTGAAGCTTTCTTT. The full variable domain, its missing parts supplied by reference TRBV7-9 and TRBJ1-1, is DTGVSQNPRHKITKRGQNVTFRCDPISEHNRLYWYRQTLGQGPEFLTYFQNEAQLEKSRLLSDRFSAERPKGSFSTLEIQRTEQGDSAMYLCASSLEARWSTEAFFGQGTRLTVV.

This sequence joins TRBV7-9 and TRBJ1-3; weak D call: TRBD1 (6 bases). Deletions cut 11 bases from V and 3 bases from J, with 17 bases between. Germline values: CDR1 SEHNR, CDR2 FQNEAQ (reference sequence). CDR3 length: 14 residues. The CDR3 region is CAGRLQGNGNTIYF. The CDR3 bases are TGTGCCGGGCGTTTACAGGGTAATGGAAACACCATATATTTT.

The rearrangement links TRBV10-3 to TRBJ2-2, with a possible D match to TRBD1 (6 bases). V dropped 7 bases and J dropped 6 bases, with 9 bases sitting between them. This CDR3 comprises 12 residues. The germline gives CDR1 ENHRY, CDR2 SYGVKD. The CDR3 is CAITQGSGELFF. CDR3 DNA: TGTGCCATCACCCAGGGGTCCGGGGAGCTGTTTTTT.

This chain uses TRBV5-1 with TRBJ1-1, with D unresolved. V shed 4 bases and J shed 1 base, with 8 bases lying between them. This CDR3 region has 13 residues. The germline gives CDR1 SGHRS, CDR2 YFSETQ. The CDR3 nucleotides read TGCGCCAGCAGCCTTACACAGAACACTGAAGCTTTCTTT. Translating it yields CASSLTQNTEAFF.

The V call is TRBV6-5, the J call TRBJ1-2; D is undetermined. Trimming pared 10 bases from V and 4 bases from J, leaving 16 bases between. The CDR3 runs to 13 residues. From germline, CDR1 is MNHEY and CDR2 SVGAGI. The CDR3 DNA reads TGTGCCACCGGGTTATCAGTGGTCTATGGCTACACCTTC. Amino acids: CATGLSVVYGYTF.

V gene TRBV24-1 combines with J gene TRBJ1-2; TRBD1 agrees at 8 bases. The V gene's germline CDR1 is KGHDR and CDR2 SFDVKD. This CDR3 has 17 residues. V gave up 5 bases and J gave up 3 bases; unmatched junction bases: 13. The CDR3 bases are TGTGCCACCAGTGGACGCCAGGGGGCGCAGAGGGACTATGGCTACACCTTC. Translation: CATSGRQGAQRDYGYTF.

This rearrangement joins TRBV3-1 (or the pseudogene TRBV3-2) to TRBJ2-7; 9 bases fit TRBD2. The V gene end was trimmed by 3 bases and the J gene end by 3 bases; junction bases not matched to a gene: 6. This CDR3 region has 15 residues. Per germline, CDR1 LGHDT and CDR2 YNNKEL (reference sequence). The CDR3 nucleotides are TGTGCCAGCAGCCATGGCGGGGGGGGCGTCTACGAGCAGTACTTC. This encodes CASSHGGGGVYEQYF.

This clone was seen a single time. The chain joins TRBV2 to TRBJ1-2; 8 bases agree with TRBD1. The trim removed 10 bases at V and 6 bases at J, leaving 13 bases unmatched. CDR1 SNHLY and CDR2 FYNNEI come from the germline V gene. This CDR3 is built from 14 residues. The DNA for the CDR3 is TGTGCCACTCGGGGAAATGACAGGGGCAATGGCTACACCTTC. Its translation is CATRGNDRGNGYTF. The variable domain in full, completed from reference TRBV2 and TRBJ1-2, reads EPEVTQTPSHQVTQMGQEVILRCVPISNHLYFYWYRQILGQKVEFLVSFYNNEISEKSEIFDDQFSVERPDGSNFTLKIRSTKLEDSAMYFCATRGNDRGNGYTFGSGTRLTVV.

The chain has TRBV6-5 and TRBJ1-2; a possible D gene is TRBD1 (6 bases). V gave up 2 bases and J gave up 4 bases, with 11 bases separating them. The CDR3 runs 14 residues. CDR1 MNHEY and CDR2 SVGAGI come from the germline V gene. The CDR3 sequence: CASSYGGVGYGYTF. DNA of the CDR3: TGTGCCAGCAGTTACGGGGGCGTCGGCTATGGCTACACCTTC.